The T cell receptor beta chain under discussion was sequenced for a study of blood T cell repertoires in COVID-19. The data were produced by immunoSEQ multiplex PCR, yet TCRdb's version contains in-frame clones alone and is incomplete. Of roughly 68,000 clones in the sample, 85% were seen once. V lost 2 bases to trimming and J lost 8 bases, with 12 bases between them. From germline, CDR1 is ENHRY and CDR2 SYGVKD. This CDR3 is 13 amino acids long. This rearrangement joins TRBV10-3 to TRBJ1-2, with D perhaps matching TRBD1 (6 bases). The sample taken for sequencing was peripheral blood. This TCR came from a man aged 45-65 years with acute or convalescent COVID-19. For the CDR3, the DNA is TGTGCCATCAGTGAGCAGGGGATGGGAGGCTACACCTTC. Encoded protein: CAISEQGMGGYTF.